This T cell receptor beta chain emerged from a study of blood T cell repertoires in COVID-19. This clone has just one count. The assay was immunoSEQ multiplex PCR, and TCRdb's table has in-frame clones only and misses some. Of approximately 31,000 clones listed, around 86% are singletons. Trimming at V came to 10 bases and at J to 8 bases, leaving 11 bases not matched to a gene. This CDR3 spans 13 amino acids. Germline V CDR1 and CDR2: SGHTA, FQGNSA. The sample consisted of peripheral blood. V is TRBV7-2 and J is TRBJ2-4; TRBD2 agrees at 7 bases. This receptor was obtained from a woman aged 80 or over with active or convalescent COVID-19. The CDR3 here is CATQRDGSDIQYF. The CDR3, as DNA: TGTGCCACCCAGCGGGACGGGTCGGACATTCAGTACTTC.